These 20 T cell receptor beta chains came from one sample sequenced in a study of blood T cells in healthy people across ages. Combining a sample-barcoded 5' primer with a J-beta primer mix, a second PCR ran for roughly 6 to 12 cycles. TCRdb re-called the 5' RACE reads through MiXCR, storing one row per CDR3 protein. The profile shows 1.4 million to 1.5 million distinct CDR3 sequences, around 39% of them singletons. The sample was blood. These receptors came from a woman under 30 in good health.

This chain connects TRBV11-3 to TRBJ2-7; D not certain. This CDR3 contains 11 residues. CDR1 and CDR2 (germline): SGHNT, YENEEA. With 2 bases removed from V and 7 bases from J, the gap between germline ends came to 6 bases. Here the CDR3 reads CASSLPLEQYF. Here the CDR3 DNA reads TGTGCCAGCAGCTTACCCCTTGAGCAGTACTTC.

This chain joins TRBV11-2 and TRBJ1-2, with a possible D match to TRBD1 (6 bases). The CDR3 extends over 14 amino acids. Trimming pared 4 bases from V and 4 bases from J, leaving 13 bases between. Germline V gene lookup returns CDR1 SGHAT and CDR2 FQNNGV. Here the CDR3 DNA reads TGTGCCAGCAGCTCCCCGACAGGCAGCTATGGCTACACCTTC. This translates into CASSSPTGSYGYTF. The variable domain in full, completed from reference TRBV11-2 and TRBJ1-2, reads EAGVAQSPRYKIIEKRQSVAFWCNPISGHATLYWYQQILGQGPKLLIQFQNNGVVDDSQLPKDRFSAERLKGVDSTLKIQPAKLEDSAVYLCASSSPTGSYGYTFGSGTRLTVV.

This clonotype was picked up a small number of times. This chain joins TRBV6-1 and TRBJ1-2, with unresolved D. V gave up 1 base and J gave up 5 bases, with 11 bases separating them. Germline V gene lookup returns CDR1 MNHNS and CDR2 SASEGT. The CDR3 contains 14 residues. CDR3 sequence reads: CASSEGQLLYGYTF. The CDR3 region has the DNA TGTGCCAGCAGTGAAGGGCAGCTCCTATATGGCTACACCTTC.

This CDR3 is CASSVRDTGYNEQFF. CDR3 sequence (DNA): TGTGCCAGCAGCGTGCGGGACACGGGATACAATGAGCAGTTCTTC. The chain has TRBV14 and TRBJ2-1; D possibly uses TRBD1 or TRBD2 (6 bases each). Germline V lookup: CDR1 SGHDN, CDR2 FVKESK. Trimming removed 5 bases at V and 4 bases at J, with 15 bases between. The CDR3 totals 15 residues.

This clonotype was detected only a few times. The J gene is TRBJ2-5, the V gene TRBV5-4; the D is unclear. The CDR3 runs to 11 residues. V was cut by 3 bases and J by 6 bases, with 6 bases left in between. Germline V gene lookup returns CDR1 SGHNT and CDR2 YYREEE (reference sequence). The CDR3 loop reads CASSSDQTQYF. The CDR3 nucleotides are TGTGCCAGCAGCTCCGATCAGACCCAGTACTTC.

V usage is TRBV28 and J usage is TRBJ1-2; D is perhaps TRBD1 (6 bases). In germline, CDR1 is MDHEN, CDR2 SYDVKM. Trimming stripped 2 bases from V and 8 bases from J, with 9 bases between. This CDR3 has 12 amino acids. CDR3 sequence: CASSLTDRGYTF. The CDR3, as DNA: TGTGCCAGCAGTTTAACTGACAGGGGCTACACCTTC.

This chain links TRBV20-1 with TRBJ2-5; weak D call: TRBD2 (5 bases). The CDR3 length is 11 residues. Trimming removed 4 bases from V and 7 bases from J, with 10 bases in between. In germline, CDR1 is DFQATT, CDR2 SNEGSKA (reference sequence). CDR3 sequence (DNA): TGCAGTGCTAAACTTCTAGCGACCCAGTACTTC. Amino acids: CSAKLLATQYF.

The chain employs TRBV3-1 and TRBJ1-2, with 8 bases lining up with TRBD1. Trimming cost V 4 bases and J 2 bases; bases outside gene matches: 6. The CDR3 consists of 15 residues. Germline loops: CDR1 LGHDT, CDR2 YNNKEL (reference sequence). The CDR3 loop is CASSRGTGGNYGYTF. CDR3 coding DNA: TGTGCCAGCAGCCGCGGAACAGGGGGGAACTATGGCTACACCTTC.

The V gene is TRBV29-1, the J gene TRBJ2-1, with TRBD2 matching over 14 bases. J was trimmed by 4 bases and V by 6 bases; bases with no gene match: 8. The CDR3 runs 16 residues. Germline V gene data show CDR1 as SQVTM and CDR2 as ANQGSEA. The CDR3 region has the DNA TGCAGCGTCGCTCAGAGACTAGCGGGAGGGTACAATGAGCAGTTCTTC. It is translated as CSVAQRLAGGYNEQFF.

This clonotype was counted between two and nine times. The V gene is TRBV7-8, the J gene TRBJ2-3, with D perhaps TRBD2 (6 bases). V lost 0 bases to trimming and J lost 2 bases, with 9 bases between them. The CDR3 is 15 residues long. The V gene's germline CDR1 is SGHVS and CDR2 FQNEAQ. The CDR3 DNA reads as TGTGCCAGCAGCTTAGCTAGCGGAGACACAGATACGCAGTATTTT. Translation: CASSLASGDTDTQYF. Variable domain in full (rest from reference TRBV7-8 and TRBJ2-3): GAGVSQSPRYKVAKRGQDVALRCDPISGHVSLFWYQQALGQGPEFLTYFQNEAQLDKSGLPSDRFFAERPEGSVSTLKIQRTQQEDSAVYLCASSLASGDTDTQYFGPGTRLTVL.

The chain links TRBV6-1 to TRBJ2-1; 12 nucleotides match TRBD2. The V segment lost 4 bases and the J segment 7 bases; nucleotides outside the gene matches: 8. This CDR3 has 16 residues. The V gene's germline CDR1 is MNHNS and CDR2 SASEGT. This CDR3 is CASSGLAGGPWNEQFF. CDR3 nucleotide sequence: TGTGCCAGCAGTGGGCTAGCGGGAGGGCCTTGGAATGAGCAGTTCTTC.

About this clonotype: At one end, the junction sequence differs from germline, possibly due to a read error. The rearrangement links TRBV20-1 to TRBJ2-3, with TRBD1 identical over 8 bases. Germline V gene sequence: CDR1 DFQATT, CDR2 SNEGSKA (reference sequence). The CDR3 contains 15 residues. This chain's CDR3 is CSARVGRGRTDMQYF. DNA of the CDR3: TGCAGTGCTAGAGTCGGCAGGGGGCGCACAGATATGCAGTATTTT.

This clonotype was seen a handful of times. The gene calls are TRBV5-1 and TRBJ1-1; D not certain. The V end was cut by 2 bases, the J end by 1 base, with 9 bases between. Germline V gene data show CDR1 as SGHRS and CDR2 as YFSETQ. CDR3 length equals 14 residues. The DNA for the CDR3 is TGCGCCAGCAGCTTCGGGTGGGGGAACACTGAAGCTTTCTTT. This encodes CASSFGWGNTEAFF.

This clonotype was detected only once. Sequence at one end of the junction differs from germline and may be a read error. The chain links TRBV12-3 or TRBV12-4 to TRBJ1-6; a weak D match, TRBD1 (5 bases). The CDR3 consists of 14 residues. The CDR3 DNA reads TGCGCCAGCAGTTGGGGACCGGGAACTTCACCCCTCCACTTT. It is translated as CASSWGPGTSPLHF.

The rearrangement links TRBV7-2 to TRBJ2-4; D unclear. TRBJ2-7 matches the DNA end more closely, so the J call is doubtful. The germline gives CDR1 SGHTA, CDR2 FQGNSA. There are 14 residues in the CDR3. The CDR3 sequence: CASSSRDGLYEQYF. The CDR3 DNA sequence: TGTGCCAGCAGCTCGCGAGATGGCCTCTACGAGCAGTACTTC.

This clonotype was seen at least ten times. The V gene is TRBV4-1, the J gene TRBJ1-2; no clear D gene. Germline CDR1 is MGHRA and CDR2 is YSYEKL. This CDR3 spans 13 amino acids. Trimming took 4 bases from V and 7 from J, leaving 13 bases between them. CDR3 nucleotide sequence: TGCGCCAGCAGCCCGCGGCTGGAGGGTGGCTACACCTTC. This gives the protein CASSPRLEGGYTF.

This chain joins TRBV27 and TRBJ1-6; 7 positions match TRBD1. The V segment lost 5 bases and the J segment 7 bases; nucleotides outside the gene matches: 8. This CDR3 spans 15 amino acids. Germline assignment: CDR1 MNHEY and CDR2 SMNVEV (reference sequence). In DNA form, the CDR3 reads TGTGCCAGCAGTCTTCAATCGACAGGGAATTCACCCCTCCACTTT. This translates into CASSLQSTGNSPLHF.

This clonotype was seen only a few times. CDR3 amino acids: CASSQIAGGSYNEQFF. In nucleotides, the CDR3 is TGCGCCAGCAGCCAAATAGCGGGAGGGTCCTACAATGAGCAGTTCTTC. The chain recombines TRBV4-1 with TRBJ2-1; 11 bases agree with TRBD2. There are 16 residues in the CDR3. The junction had 1 base not matched to a gene; V was cut back by 2 bases and J by 1 base. The germline CDR1 and CDR2 sequences are MGHRA and YSYEKL.

V gene TRBV9 combines with J gene TRBJ1-3, with D uncertain. Germline V gene data show CDR1 as SGDLS and CDR2 as YYNGEE. The CDR3 consists of 14 residues. The V end was cut by 0 bases, the J end by 3 bases, with 7 bases between. CDR3 amino acids: CASSVAGVGNTIYF. In DNA, the CDR3 is TGTGCCAGCAGCGTAGCCGGCGTTGGAAACACCATATATTTT.

This sequence joins TRBV6-5 and TRBJ2-5; 9 bases line up with TRBD1. Germline lookup yields CDR1 MNHEY and CDR2 SVGAGI. This CDR3 is 15 amino acids long. J lost 5 bases, V lost 5 bases, and 9 bases had no gene match. CDR3: CASSVPGTGMETQYF. The CDR3 bases are TGTGCCAGCAGTGTTCCCGGGACAGGGATGGAGACCCAGTACTTC.